This T cell receptor beta chain was sequenced in a study of blood T cell repertoires in COVID-19. Participants were aged roughly 18 to 89 years from 24 US areas. Participants' reported clinical history set cohort assignment. The length of the CDR3 is 16 residues. V was pared by 4 bases and J by 9 bases, with 10 bases of the junction left unmatched. Germline CDR1 MNHEY, CDR2 SVGAGI. Authors' data handling: Estimation of nucleated cell counts relied on the amplification of reference gene primers. The data were produced by immunoSEQ multiplex PCR, yet TCRdb's version contains in-frame clones alone and is incomplete. That table furnishes V, J and clone size, whereas the DNA furnished D and trimming. This sample has approximately 260,000 clones, with approximately 79% found just once.

The TCR sequence derives from a man aged 25 to 45 with acute COVID-19. V and J are TRBV6-5 and TRBJ2-1; 12 nucleotides match TRBD2. Material for sequencing was PBMCs or T cells enriched from blood (not recorded which). Written as DNA, the CDR3 is TGTGCCAGCAGTTTAAAGACTAGCGGGAGTGTCGGTGAGCAGTTCTTC. Protein product: CASSLKTSGSVGEQFF.